The 18 T cell receptor beta chains below all came from one sample that was sequenced in a study of regulatory T cells in long-lasting Graves disease. Construction of TCR beta libraries relied on iRepertoire HTBI primers and on Arm-PCR targeting CDR3 regions. TCRdb recomputed calls from the multiplex PCR reads with MiXCR, one row per CDR3 protein. This sample has 400,000 to 500,000 distinct CDR3 sequences, with around 15% found just once. As for time point: newly diagnosed GD, antithyroid drugs for less than 3 months. Preparation of the TCR library used RNA extracted from PBMCs. These data are also associated with another study on T cells in Graves' hyperthyroidism and ophthalmopathy.

Material: peripheral blood mononuclear cells (PBMCs), obtained at new diagnosis, from a patient treated with antithyroid drugs. These receptors were obtained from a woman between 45 and 65 years old with Graves disease.

This clonotype was observed at least ten times. J is TRBJ2-1 and V is TRBV5-1; D may be TRBD1 (6 bases). This CDR3 contains 15 residues. Germline CDR1 reads SGHRS; CDR2 reads YFSETQ. Trimming took off 4 bases at V and 12 bases at J, with 23 bases between the two ends. The CDR3 nucleotides read TGCGCCAGCAGCCCGGACGGCTTACAGGGCCTTGGGCAGTTCTTC. This sequence encodes CASSPDGLQGLGQFF.

In its sample, this clonotype was seen a few times. The CDR3 bases are TGTGCCAGCAGCAATATGTTGGATGGGCTAGCGGGAGCTTACTACAATGAGCAGTTCTTC. Its protein product is CASSNMLDGLAGAYYNEQFF. The chain uses TRBV6-1 and TRBJ2-1; 10 bases align to TRBD2. The CDR3 extends over 20 amino acids. Germline V gene sequence: CDR1 MNHNS, CDR2 SASEGT. V gave up 6 bases and J gave up 3 bases; unmatched junction bases: 20.

This clonotype was counted once. The chain combines TRBV3-1 with TRBJ2-3; weak D call: TRBD2 (6 bases). This CDR3 region has 16 residues. CDR1 is LGHDT and CDR2 is YNNKEL in the germline V gene (reference sequence). V gave up 1 base and J gave up 5 bases, with 16 bases separating them. The CDR3 nucleotides read TGTGCCAGCAGCCAAGCGGCGGGGAGGCTTAAAGATACGCAGTATTTT. This encodes CASSQAAGRLKDTQYF.

Ten or more counts support this clonotype. The CDR3, as DNA: TGCAGCGTTCGGTACAGTCTGGGGGCGTCGACCACTGAAGCTTTCTTT. Translated: CSVRYSLGASTTEAFF. The chain carries TRBV29-1 and TRBJ1-1, with D possibly matching TRBD1 (6 bases). The CDR3 consists of 16 residues. Germline V gene data show CDR1 as SQVTM and CDR2 as ANQGSEA. Trimming took off 5 bases at V and 4 bases at J, with 23 bases between the two ends.

This clonotype has only a few counts. This sequence joins TRBV3-1 and TRBJ2-2, with 7 bases matching TRBD1. With V trimmed by 7 bases and J by 7 bases, 12 bases remained unmatched. Germline-derived CDR1 and CDR2 are LGHDT and YNNKEL (reference sequence). The CDR3 length is 15 residues. CDR3 DNA: TGTGCCAGCACCCCAGGGGGTCCGGTTTACGGGGAGCTGTTTTTT. This codes for CASTPGGPVYGELFF.

V is TRBV28 and J is TRBJ1-6, with D possibly being TRBD1 (5 bases). This CDR3 spans 15 amino acids. V lost 7 bases and J lost 10, with 20 bases in between. Germline V lookup: CDR1 MDHEN, CDR2 SYDVKM. DNA of the CDR3: TGTGCCAGCATCCAATCCCGGGCGGGGGAGTCACCCCTCCACTTT. Protein product: CASIQSRAGESPLHF.

This clonotype was seen many times. V gene TRBV11-2 combines with J gene TRBJ2-1; TRBD2 matches at 9 bases. Germline V gene lookup returns CDR1 SGHAT and CDR2 FQNNGV. Losses at the gene ends were 5 bases for V and 8 bases for J; bases not matched to a gene: 10. The CDR3 has 15 amino acids. The CDR3 reads CASSQEASGTYEQFF. CDR3 in DNA: TGTGCCAGCAGCCAAGAAGCTAGCGGGACCTATGAGCAGTTCTTC.

This chain joins TRBV28 and TRBJ2-4; 7 bases are shared with TRBD2. The CDR3 covers 14 residues. Germline CDR1 is MDHEN and CDR2 is SYDVKM. V shed 5 bases, J shed 1 base, and the junction held 2 bases outside the gene matches. CDR3 sequence reads: CASSPGGAKNIQYF. The CDR3 DNA sequence: TGTGCCAGCAGTCCCGGGGGGGCCAAAAACATTCAGTACTTC.

The chain uses TRBV6-1 and TRBJ2-4; tentative D call: TRBD2 (7 bases). V was clipped by 4 bases and J by 6 bases, with 16 bases between them. The CDR3 is 15 amino acids. CDR1 and CDR2 from the germline V gene are MNHNS and SASEGT. The CDR3 nucleotides are TGTGCCAGCAGTGCCGAGGGGGGGCTGGGAAACATTCAGTACTTC. It yields the protein CASSAEGGLGNIQYF.

The V and J genes are TRBV10-2 and TRBJ2-7; D is possibly TRBD1 or TRBD2 (5 bases each). The CDR3 runs to 16 residues. Germline lookup yields CDR1 WSHSY and CDR2 SAAADI. With 7 bases removed from V and 0 bases from J, the gap between germline ends came to 19 bases. CDR3 residues: CASNDRLLRHSYEQYF. Written as DNA, the CDR3 is TGCGCCAGCAACGACAGACTACTGCGGCACTCCTACGAGCAGTACTTC.

This clonotype occurred many times. This chain links TRBV12-3 or TRBV12-4 with TRBJ1-1; D uncertain. The V and J ends lost 6 bases and 7 bases respectively, with 12 bases between them. The CDR3 covers 12 residues. CDR3 protein: CASSLSVVEAFF. DNA of the CDR3: TGTGCCAGCAGCCTTTCCGTCGTTGAAGCTTTCTTT.

This clonotype was recorded many times. The rearrangement links TRBV30 to TRBJ1-1; D is ambiguous. The CDR3 spans 13 residues. Germline values: CDR1 GTSNPN, CDR2 SVGIG (reference sequence). V gave up 1 base and J gave up 0 bases, with 6 bases separating them. This CDR3 is CAWSGTVNTEAFF. The CDR3 nucleotides read TGTGCCTGGAGTGGAACAGTGAACACTGAAGCTTTCTTT.

This clonotype was seen ten or more times. J is TRBJ2-3 and V is TRBV27; 11 nucleotides match TRBD2. Germline V gene lookup returns CDR1 MNHEY and CDR2 SMNVEV (reference sequence). V lost 7 bases to trimming and J lost 5 bases; unmatched junction nucleotides: 8. This CDR3 spans 15 amino acids. Here the CDR3 reads CASKKLAGDEDTQYF. The CDR3 DNA sequence: TGTGCCAGCAAGAAACTAGCGGGAGACGAAGATACGCAGTATTTT.

This clonotype was observed at least ten times. The chain links TRBV18 to TRBJ2-1; 7 bases line up with TRBD2. The trim removed 5 bases at V and 3 bases at J, leaving 10 bases unmatched. Germline CDR1 is KGHSH and CDR2 is LQKENI. The CDR3 sequence is 16 residues long. The CDR3 spells CASSGAAGVDYNEQFF. DNA for the CDR3: TGTGCCAGCTCAGGTGCGGCGGGAGTGGACTACAATGAGCAGTTCTTC.

This clonotype has just a few counts. J is TRBJ2-1 and V is TRBV7-3, with 9 nucleotides matching TRBD1. V was clipped by 5 bases and J by 6 bases; unmatched bases: 5. The CDR3 covers 14 residues. Germline lookup yields CDR1 SGHTA and CDR2 FQGTGA. CDR3 in amino acids: CASSGDRVANEQFF. The DNA for the CDR3 is TGTGCCAGCAGCGGGGACAGGGTGGCCAATGAGCAGTTCTTC.

The chain has TRBV9 and TRBJ2-6; 11 nucleotides match TRBD1. The CDR3 covers 18 residues. Trimming cost V 4 bases and J 1 base; bases outside gene matches: 7. CDR1 is SGDLS and CDR2 is YYNGEE in the germline V gene. In DNA, the CDR3 is TGTGCCAGCAGCCCAAGGACAGGGGGCGAATCTGGGGCCAACGTCCTGACTTTC. As protein: CASSPRTGGESGANVLTF.

This clonotype was detected many times. The CDR3 DNA reads as TGTGCCACCAGTGACGGGGCAGGGACGAACACCGGGGAGCTGTTTTTT. It yields the protein CATSDGAGTNTGELFF. The rearrangement uses TRBV24-1 and TRBJ2-2; TRBD1 or TRBD2 may be the D gene (5 bases each). Trimming took off 4 bases at V and 0 bases at J, with 11 bases between the two ends. Germline V CDR1 and CDR2: KGHDR, SFDVKD. CDR3 length: 16 amino acids.

In its sample, this clonotype was seen many times. V and J are TRBV7-6 and TRBJ2-7; D is possibly TRBD1 or TRBD2 (5 bases each). The CDR3 is 17 amino acids. V dropped 5 bases and J dropped 7 bases, with 27 bases sitting between them. Germline-derived CDR1 and CDR2 are SGHVS and FNYEAQ. The CDR3 spells CASSPTVSGTPPREQYF. CDR3 nucleotides: TGTGCCAGCAGCCCCACCGTCTCCGGGACCCCACCTCGGGAGCAGTACTTC.